The 20 T cell receptor beta chains in this list originate from one sample, sequenced in a study of T-cell reconstitution after alpha-beta-depleted transplantation in children listed by TCRdb under 2016. Library method: PCR. Reads for this sample came from an Illumina HiSeq 2500. TCR library preparation used molecular barcoding, with unique molecular identifiers applied to normalize quantification of the TCRbeta repertoire. The public sequencing data were trimmed at Q25 with fastp and processed into clonotypes with MiXCR by TCRdb, which kept only in-frame beta chains. Each CDR3 protein appears once, grouped with its most common genes and DNA. Across this sample there are 490,000 or so distinct CDR3 sequences, with around an eighth seen only once. Around 5.6% of the sample lies in the top ten. The specimen was PBMCs from the stem cell graft donor, collected from the stem cell graft. The receptor set was obtained from a human donor who donated a stem cell graft to a child with combined immunodeficiency.

The J gene is TRBJ2-1, the V gene TRBV7-3; 14 nucleotides match TRBD2. The CDR3 sequence is 16 residues long. Germline values: CDR1 SGHTA, CDR2 FQGTGA. V dropped 5 bases and J dropped 15; count of bases not matched to a gene: 15. The CDR3 region is CASSTGLAGAGGQMFF. The DNA of the CDR3 is TGTGCCAGCAGCACGGGACTAGCGGGAGCCGGGGGTCAGATGTTCTTC. Based on the CDR3 plus reference TRBV7-3 and TRBJ2-1, the full variable domain is GAGVSQTPSNKVTEKGKYVELRCDPISGHTALYWYRQSLGQGPEFLIYFQGTGAADDSGLPNDRFFAVRPEGSVSTLKIQRTERGDSAVYLCASSTGLAGAGGQMFFGPGTRLTVL.

This clonotype was detected only a few times. This chain joins TRBV2 and TRBJ2-7; TRBD1 matches 11 bases. V gave up 7 bases and J gave up 2 bases; unmatched junction bases: 10. In germline, CDR1 is SNHLY, CDR2 FYNNEI. The CDR3 runs 16 residues. CDR3 in amino acids: CASIFIGQGATYEQYF. In DNA, the CDR3 is TGTGCCAGCATCTTCATCGGACAGGGGGCAACCTACGAGCAGTACTTC.

The chain has TRBV10-3 and TRBJ2-7; 7 bases match TRBD1. This CDR3 has 14 amino acids. The V and J ends lost 4 bases and 0 bases, in that order; junction bases with no gene match: 3. CDR1 is ENHRY and CDR2 is SYGVKD in the germline V gene. The CDR3 DNA reads TGTGCCATCAGTGGACAGGGTCCCTCCTACGAGCAGTACTTC. The encoded protein is CAISGQGPSYEQYF.

The chain carries TRBV5-1 and TRBJ1-1; tentative D call: TRBD1 (6 bases). V was pared by 0 bases and J by 4 bases, with 13 bases between. The germline CDR1 and CDR2 sequences are SGHRS and YFSETQ. The CDR3 covers 15 residues. The CDR3 bases are TGCGCCAGCAGCTTGGCACAGGGCGGGGGCACTGAAGCTTTCTTT. Translated: CASSLAQGGGTEAFF.

This clonotype was seen ten or more times. The chain recombines TRBV20-1 with TRBJ2-1; D is possibly TRBD2 (6 bases). Germline-derived CDR1 and CDR2 are DFQATT and SNEGSKA (reference sequence). Deletions cut 3 bases from V and 11 bases from J, with 14 bases between. The CDR3 sequence is 12 residues long. For the CDR3, the DNA is TGCAGTGCTAGTGCCTCGGGGACTCAGCAGTTCTTC. It encodes CSASASGTQQFF.

In its sample, this clonotype was seen a few times. This rearrangement joins TRBV12-3 or TRBV12-4 to TRBJ2-3, with D unresolved. The CDR3 totals 17 residues. Trimming left V 3 bases short and J 7 bases short, with 23 bases between. CDR3 sequence (DNA): TGTGCCAGCAGTTTTGTATTGGACCCCTCTTCAGTTTATACGCAGTATTTT. This codes for CASSFVLDPSSVYTQYF.

This clonotype showed up just a few times. The chain has TRBV30 and TRBJ1-1; D call uncertain. V shed 4 bases and J shed 0 bases, with 12 bases lying between them. Germline values: CDR1 GTSNPN, CDR2 SVGIG (reference sequence). CDR3 length: 14 amino acids. The DNA for the CDR3 is TGTGCCTGGAATTTGGCGGCCATGAACACTGAAGCTTTCTTT. Its translation is CAWNLAAMNTEAFF.

This chain uses TRBV9 with TRBJ1-5, with D unclear. CDR3 length equals 13 residues. CDR1 and CDR2 from the germline V gene are SGDLS and YYNGEE. Trimming took off 0 bases at V and 3 bases at J, with 4 bases between the two ends. The CDR3 sequence is CASSVASNQPQHF. CDR3 DNA: TGTGCCAGCAGCGTAGCCTCCAATCAGCCCCAGCATTTT.

This clonotype was seen more than once but under ten times. V gene TRBV29-1 combines with J gene TRBJ2-2; D possibly corresponds to TRBD2 (7 bases). The CDR3 loop spans 14 amino acids. The germline gives CDR1 SQVTM, CDR2 ANQGSEA. Trimming removed 4 bases at V and 7 bases at J, with 16 bases between. The DNA for the CDR3 is TGCAGCGTTGGGCCAGGGAGGGGGGACGGGGAGCTGTTTTTT. It encodes CSVGPGRGDGELFF.

The V call is TRBV30, the J call TRBJ1-5, with D possibly being TRBD1 (5 bases). The V gene's germline CDR1 is GTSNPN and CDR2 SVGIG (reference sequence). Trimming took 2 bases from V and 1 from J, leaving 9 bases between them. This CDR3 spans 14 amino acids. Written as DNA, the CDR3 is TGTGCCTGGAGTACAGGCATAAGCAATCAGCCCCAGCATTTT. It codes for CAWSTGISNQPQHF.

The sample holds many counts of this clonotype. J is TRBJ2-3 and V is TRBV7-9, with 9 bases that match TRBD2. The junction had 6 bases not matched to a gene; V was cut back by 3 bases and J by 5 bases. Germline V gene sequence: CDR1 SEHNR, CDR2 FQNEAQ (reference sequence). The CDR3 has 15 amino acids. CDR3: CASSFSGRQLDTQYF. Here the CDR3 DNA reads TGTGCCAGCAGCTTCAGCGGGAGGCAGTTAGATACGCAGTATTTT. Variable domain in full (rest from reference TRBV7-9 and TRBJ2-3): DTGVSQNPRHKITKRGQNVTFRCDPISEHNRLYWYRQTLGQGPEFLTYFQNEAQLEKSRLLSDRFSAERPKGSFSTLEIQRTEQGDSAMYLCASSFSGRQLDTQYFGPGTRLTVL.

This clonotype was observed a handful of times. The chain uses TRBV15 and TRBJ1-1; maybe TRBD1 (5 bases). V was trimmed by 5 bases and J by 3 bases, leaving 7 bases between them. The CDR3 contains 12 residues. Germline assignment: CDR1 LNHNV and CDR2 YYDKDF (reference sequence). CDR3 protein: CATSLGDTEAFF. CDR3 DNA: TGTGCCACCAGCCTAGGGGACACTGAAGCTTTCTTT.

This sequence joins TRBV6-6 and TRBJ2-3; D not certain. The V end lost 4 bases, the J end lost 4 bases, and 6 bases lay between the germline ends. In germline, CDR1 is MNHNY, CDR2 SVGAGI (reference sequence). The CDR3 is made up of 12 amino acids. CDR3 amino acids: CASSSISDTQYF. The CDR3 nucleotides are TGTGCCAGCAGTTCGATCTCAGATACGCAGTATTTT.

This clonotype was seen a handful of times. The chain has TRBV11-2 and TRBJ2-7, with 12 positions matching TRBD2. Trimming cost V 3 bases and J 4 bases; bases outside gene matches: 4. Germline V gene sequence: CDR1 SGHAT, CDR2 FQNNGV. CDR3 length: 15 residues. Written as DNA, the CDR3 is TGTGCCAGCAGCTTGCCTAGCGGGAGGGTGTACGAGCAGTACTTC. This translates into CASSLPSGRVYEQYF.

This clonotype has at least ten counts. V gene TRBV5-1 combines with J gene TRBJ2-6; D gene uncertain. From germline, CDR1 is SGHRS and CDR2 YFSETQ. Trimming cost V 4 bases and J 0 bases, with 8 bases left between them. This CDR3 has 15 amino acids. The CDR3 coding sequence is TGCGCCAGCAGCCCTCTTGCCTCTGGGGCCAACGTCCTGACTTTC. This gives the protein CASSPLASGANVLTF.

The J gene is TRBJ2-5, the V gene TRBV7-9, with D tentatively TRBD1 or TRBD2 (5 bases each). Trimming shortened V by 7 bases and J by 1 base, and 16 bases separated the two germline ends. CDR3 length: 15 residues. CDR1 is SEHNR and CDR2 is FQNEAQ in the germline V gene (reference sequence). CDR3 bases: TGTGCCAGCATGGGGGACGGAGCGATCCAAGAGACCCAGTACTTC. Translation gives CASMGDGAIQETQYF.

This clonotype occurred a few times. The chain is built from TRBV24-1 and TRBJ2-2; perhaps TRBD1 as D (6 bases). The germline V gene encodes CDR1 KGHDR and CDR2 SFDVKD. This CDR3 is built from 17 residues. The V and J ends lost 2 bases and 1 base respectively, with 13 bases between them. In nucleotides, the CDR3 is TGTGCCACCAGTGATTCGGGACACTCGGTGAACACCGGGGAGCTGTTTTTT. Translating gives CATSDSGHSVNTGELFF.

The V call is TRBV12-3 or TRBV12-4, the J call TRBJ2-1, with D hard to call. The CDR3 sequence is 16 residues long. V was shortened by 7 bases and J by 2 bases, with 18 bases between the two germline ends. The DNA of the CDR3 is TGTGCCAGCACCCCCCACTACGGACCCACCTACAATGAGCAGTTCTTC. Its translation is CASTPHYGPTYNEQFF.

This clonotype has just a few counts. The rearrangement uses TRBV12-3 or TRBV12-4 and TRBJ1-3; D uncertain. The length of the CDR3 is 18 residues. The V gene lost 3 bases and the J gene lost 0 bases, with 18 bases spanning the gap. The CDR3 DNA is TGTGCCAGCAGTTTGATCGTCTCTCGTTCTTACTCTGGAAACACCATATATTTT. It encodes CASSLIVSRSYSGNTIYF.

A few counts support this clonotype. The chain joins TRBV7-9 to TRBJ2-7; tentatively, D is TRBD1 (6 bases). CDR3 length equals 14 residues. Germline CDR1 SEHNR, CDR2 FQNEAQ (reference sequence). V lost 4 bases and J 2 bases, leaving 12 bases between the germline ends. The chain's CDR3 is CASSSRTVAYEQYF. CDR3 nucleotides: TGTGCCAGCAGCTCCAGGACAGTTGCCTACGAGCAGTACTTC. The whole variable domain, filled in from reference TRBV7-9 and TRBJ2-7, reads DTGVSQNPRHKITKRGQNVTFRCDPISEHNRLYWYRQTLGQGPEFLTYFQNEAQLEKSRLLSDRFSAERPKGSFSTLEIQRTEQGDSAMYLCASSSRTVAYEQYFGPGTRLTVT.